Listed here are 14 T cell receptor beta chains from one sample, sequenced in a study of regulatory T cells in long-lasting Graves disease. The TCR beta library used iRepertoire HTBI primers with Arm-PCR amplification of CDR3. TCRdb analysed the multiplex PCR reads with MiXCR anew, one entry per CDR3 protein. The data contain about 340,000 distinct CDR3 sequences, about 20% of them seen just once; the ten biggest clones take up less than 35%. Time point given: persistent/refractory GD, antithyroid drugs over 5 years with positive TRAb. Scientists built the TCR library using RNA that was extracted from PBMCs. The material sequenced was peripheral blood mononuclear cells (PBMCs), taken when the disease was refractory, from a patient treated with antithyroid drugs. Receptors originate from a female donor with Graves disease.

The chain carries TRBV14 and TRBJ1-2; TRBD1 agrees at 8 bases. The junction had 8 bases not matched to a gene; V was cut back by 4 bases and J by 7 bases. The CDR3 has 14 residues. CDR1 is SGHDN and CDR2 is FVKESK in the germline V gene. The CDR3 protein is CASSPSQGAGGYTF. CDR3 DNA: TGTGCCAGCAGCCCCAGCCAGGGGGCTGGTGGCTACACCTTC. Filled out from reference TRBV14 and TRBJ1-2, the complete variable domain reads EAGVTQFPSHSVIEKGQTVTLRCDPISGHDNLYWYRRVMGKEIKFLLHFVKESKQDESGMPNNRFLAERTGGTYSTLKVQPAELEDSGVYFCASSPSQGAGGYTFGSGTRLTVV.

V and J are TRBV7-9 and TRBJ2-4, with D possibly being TRBD1 (5 bases). Between the trimmed V and J ends, which lost 5 bases and 1 base, there was a span of 18 bases. The CDR3 totals 17 residues. Germline V gene sequence: CDR1 SEHNR, CDR2 FQNEAQ (reference sequence). The CDR3 nucleotides read TGTGCCAGCAGCGCGATAGACAGCCCTCGGGCCAAAAACATTCAGTACTTC. Amino acids: CASSAIDSPRAKNIQYF.

This clonotype was observed a few times. This chain uses TRBV11-2 with TRBJ1-3; D call uncertain. Looked up from germline, CDR1 is SGHAT and CDR2 is FQNNGV. The CDR3 has 12 amino acids. V lost 8 bases to trimming and J lost 1 base, with 6 bases between them. The CDR3 DNA reads as TGTGCCAGCTCTCATTCTGGAAACACCATATATTTT. Translating gives CASSHSGNTIYF.

This clonotype was seen repeatedly, ten times or more. Written as DNA, the CDR3 is TGTGCCAGCAGCTTAGTGGGGGGGCCAGAGACCCAGTACTTC. It is translated as CASSLVGGPETQYF. The chain links TRBV7-8 to TRBJ2-5, with D perhaps matching TRBD2 (7 bases). Trimming cost V 1 base and J 4 bases, with 10 bases left between them. The CDR3 spans 14 residues. CDR1 is SGHVS and CDR2 is FQNEAQ in the germline V gene.

This clonotype occurred many times. V and J are TRBV11-2 and TRBJ1-2; maybe TRBD1 (5 bases). V was clipped by 5 bases and J by 2 bases, with 18 bases between them. This CDR3 is 16 amino acids long. The V gene's germline CDR1 is SGHAT and CDR2 FQNNGV. CDR3 loop: CASSPLKGRENYGYTF. The CDR3 DNA sequence: TGTGCCAGCAGCCCACTCAAGGGGCGGGAAAACTATGGCTACACCTTC.

CDR3 loop: CASRLMEGSMNTEAFF. The CDR3 nucleotides are TGTGCCAGCCGTTTGATGGAGGGCAGTATGAACACTGAAGCTTTCTTT. This chain connects TRBV18 to TRBJ1-1; no firm D call. CDR1 KGHSH and CDR2 LQKENI come from the germline V gene. This CDR3 is 16 amino acids long. The germline V and J ends were trimmed by 8 bases and 0 bases, with 19 bases remaining between them.

This clonotype was observed a handful of times. V is TRBV24-1 and J is TRBJ2-7; D remains ambiguous. This CDR3 has 13 amino acids. The V gene lost 8 bases and the J gene lost 3 bases, with 13 bases spanning the gap. Germline V gene data show CDR1 as KGHDR and CDR2 as SFDVKD. This CDR3 reads CATTLPHCYEQYF. As DNA, the CDR3 is TGTGCCACCACCTTACCCCATTGCTACGAGCAGTACTTC.

This clonotype appeared many times. The chain links TRBV7-3 to TRBJ2-2, with TRBD2 matching over 12 bases. The J segment lost 7 bases and the V segment lost 4 bases, leaving 4 bases of the junction unmatched. The germline gives CDR1 SGHTA, CDR2 FQGTGA. This CDR3 is 15 amino acids long. The CDR3 DNA reads as TGTGCCAGCAGCTCCGGACTAGCGGGAAACGGGGAGCTGTTTTTT. Its protein is CASSSGLAGNGELFF.

The chain employs TRBV9 and TRBJ2-3; 8 bases agree with TRBD2. V lost 3 bases and J lost 0; bases outside the gene matches: 6. The germline V gene encodes CDR1 SGDLS and CDR2 YYNGEE. The CDR3 covers 16 residues. CDR3 residues: CASSARLARSTDTQYF. The CDR3 region has the DNA TGTGCCAGCAGCGCCCGACTAGCGAGGAGCACAGATACGCAGTATTTT.

The sample holds many counts of this clonotype. The rearrangement uses TRBV29-1 and TRBJ2-5; 11 bases are a match to TRBD2. The J segment lost 5 bases and the V segment lost 3 bases, leaving 8 bases of the junction unmatched. The CDR3 is 15 amino acids. Germline V lookup: CDR1 SQVTM, CDR2 ANQGSEA. The CDR3 region has the DNA TGCAGCGTTGACTTAGCGGGGGGGCGCGGGGAGACCCAGTACTTC. As protein: CSVDLAGGRGETQYF.

This clonotype was seen repeatedly, ten times or more. The chain couples TRBV2 to TRBJ2-7; perhaps TRBD1 as D (6 bases). The CDR3 sequence is 13 residues long. Germline V gene lookup returns CDR1 SNHLY and CDR2 FYNNEI. Between the trimmed V and J ends, which lost 4 bases and 0 bases, there was a span of 7 bases. The CDR3 DNA follows: TGTGCCAGCAGTGGGGACACCTCCTACGAGCAGTACTTC. Its translation is CASSGDTSYEQYF.

This clonotype was seen more than once but under ten times. This chain links TRBV5-5 with TRBJ2-7; 12 nucleotides align to TRBD1. Losses at the gene ends were 4 bases for V and 9 bases for J; bases not matched to a gene: 11. The germline V gene has CDR1 SGHKS and CDR2 YYEKEE (reference sequence). The CDR3 covers 15 residues. The CDR3 sequence is CASSRTGTGGATQYF. The CDR3 region has the DNA TGTGCCAGCAGCCGAACCGGGACAGGGGGCGCCACGCAGTACTTC.

Regarding this clonotype: A far more abundant clone sits one base away, making this likely a read error. CDR3 protein: CASSEAGAQETQYF. The CDR3 DNA sequence: TGTGCCAGCAGCGAAGCCGGGGCCCAAGAGACCCAGTACTTC. The V and J genes are TRBV15 and TRBJ2-5, with D perhaps TRBD1 or TRBD2 (5 bases each). CDR1 is LNHNV and CDR2 is YYDKDF in the germline V gene (reference sequence). This CDR3 is 14 amino acids long.

The sample holds many counts of this clonotype. The rearrangement links TRBV14 to TRBJ1-1; D remains ambiguous. Germline CDR1 SGHDN, CDR2 FVKESK. V lost 0 bases and J 1 base, leaving 12 bases between the germline ends. CDR3 size: 16 residues. This chain's CDR3 is CASSQERSARNTEAFF. The DNA of the CDR3 is TGTGCCAGCAGCCAAGAACGTTCAGCACGGAACACTGAAGCTTTCTTT.